This passage covers 3 T cell receptor beta chains from one sample sequenced in a study of cytomegalovirus exposure and HLA in healthy donors (TCRdb year 2017). Library prep was done by the immunoSEQ multiplex PCR assay. A mixture of 60 forward primers for TCR Vbeta segments and 13 reverse primers for TCR Jbeta segments was used in the multiplex PCR. The source is immuneACCESS, and TCRdb retained only in-frame sequences with V and J called. Part of the clones is not carried over; for the studies checked, unresolved V genes explain less than half of this, and the remainder is unexplained. This sample is represented by about 130,000 clones; roughly 80% of them were singletons. Approximately 4% of the sample is taken by the ten largest. The sequenced material came from PBMCs. Every receptor here comes from a woman aged 40 to 50 in good health and CMV-seronegative.

The V gene is TRBV28, the J gene TRBJ1-5; D unresolved. V lost 5 bases to trimming and J lost 4 bases, with 12 bases between them. The CDR3 is 14 residues long. Germline V CDR1 and CDR2: MDHEN, SYDVKM. The CDR3 region is CASSLFSANQPQHF. In DNA form, the CDR3 reads TGTGCCAGCAGTCTGTTTTCCGCGAATCAGCCCCAGCATTTT.

This sequence joins TRBV28 and TRBJ2-2; TRBD2 aligns across 10 bases. This CDR3 has 16 residues. Germline assignment: CDR1 MDHEN and CDR2 SYDVKM. The trim removed 3 bases at V and 3 bases at J, leaving 4 bases unmatched. The CDR3 region is CASSFSGTSDTGELFF. The CDR3 DNA follows: TGTGCCAGCAGTTTCTCCGGGACTAGCGACACCGGGGAGCTGTTTTTT. The whole variable domain, filled in from reference TRBV28 and TRBJ2-2, reads DVKVTQSSRYLVKRTGEKVFLECVQDMDHENMFWYRQDPGLGLRLIYFSYDVKMKEKGDIPEGYSVSREKKERFSLILESASTNQTSMYLCASSFSGTSDTGELFFGEGSRLTVL.

J is TRBJ2-7 and V is TRBV6-8; D gene unclear. Germline V gene data show CDR1 as MNHGY and CDR2 as SAAAGT. The CDR3 extends over 9 amino acids. Trimming stripped 8 bases from V and 6 bases from J, with 5 bases between. The CDR3 protein is CASPIEQYF. The CDR3 DNA reads as TGTGCCAGCCCAATCGAGCAGTACTTC.